These T cell receptor beta chains were read from a single sample in a study of blood T cell repertoires in COVID-19. Sequencing used immunoSEQ multiplex PCR; TCRdb keeps in-frame clones, though not all of them. The sample lists 410,000 or so clones, 75% to 90% occurring once. The sequenced sample consisted of peripheral blood. Source of these receptors: a woman aged 25 to 39 with active or convalescent COVID-19. The conserved cysteine and the conserved F or W are not part of the CDR3 here. A D gene is named only where the DNA matches it firmly.

CDR3 protein,V gene,D gene,J gene
ASSQDPTGAKSEQY,TRBV4-1,NA,TRBJ2-7
SASLSRDYGYT,TRBV20-1,NA,TRBJ1-2
ASSPYGTGGNSGNTIY,TRBV2,TRBD1,TRBJ1-3
ASSFGQVPYNEQF,TRBV19,TRBD1,TRBJ2-1
ASSPKARENTGELF,TRBV11-2,NA,TRBJ2-2
ASSEAFRDTQY,TRBV6-1,NA,TRBJ2-3
AWGRDTFWEQY,TRBV30,NA,TRBJ2-7
ASSSTRGDSYEQY,TRBV7-9,NA,TRBJ2-7
ASSWDPGLASYEQY,TRBV11-2,TRBD2,TRBJ2-7
ASSLQETQY,TRBV5-1,NA,TRBJ2-5
ASSPQAGSGSYNEQF,TRBV4-1,NA,TRBJ2-1
ASSSPTGTSGRIYEQY,TRBV19,TRBD2,TRBJ2-7
ASSGQGMAGELF,TRBV2,TRBD1,TRBJ2-2
ASSQGFGGEQY,TRBV3-1/TRBV3-2,NA,TRBJ2-7
ASSWGENSNQPQH,TRBV5-1,NA,TRBJ1-5
ASSPLPYGYEQY,TRBV27,NA,TRBJ2-7
ASSPTDTYEQY,TRBV5-1,NA,TRBJ2-7
ASTRWGNQPQH,TRBV12-3/TRBV12-4,NA,TRBJ1-5
ASSGDSNTEAF,TRBV12-3/TRBV12-4,TRBD1,TRBJ1-1
ASSVQGMNTEAF,TRBV6-5,NA,TRBJ1-1
ASSLWGQGADGELF,TRBV28,TRBD1,TRBJ2-2
ASSAGQGAGTGELF,TRBV5-1,TRBD1,TRBJ2-2
ASLGGTGELF,TRBV2,NA,TRBJ2-2
ASKTIQGANTGELF,TRBV11-2,NA,TRBJ2-2
SVGGLRNTEAF,TRBV29-1,NA,TRBJ1-1
ASSRFTMIMDQPQH,TRBV19,NA,TRBJ1-5
AISESLTRPQGY,TRBV10-3,NA,TRBJ2-7
ASSQPASGSYNEQF,TRBV27,NA,TRBJ2-1
SASFQGTGSGYT,TRBV20-1,TRBD1,TRBJ1-2
ASSPGENNSPLH,TRBV5-1,NA,TRBJ1-6
ASSEAGTEYGYT,TRBV6-1,TRBD1,TRBJ1-2
ASSLRGGGGNTIY,TRBV5-6,NA,TRBJ1-3
ASSLDLQGNEQF,TRBV7-7,NA,TRBJ2-1
ASSQDFYREVKGYT,TRBV3-1/TRBV3-2,NA,TRBJ1-2
ASSLWGGLADKSDTQY,TRBV7-8,TRBD2,TRBJ2-3
ASSPLSSRYTDTQY,TRBV3-1/TRBV3-2,NA,TRBJ2-3
ASSQVGRLGTEAF,TRBV4-1,NA,TRBJ1-1
ASSQVLFADGYT,TRBV14,NA,TRBJ1-2
ASSPLLGAGPEETQY,TRBV4-2,TRBD2,TRBJ2-5
ASNERTGHNQPQH,TRBV19,TRBD1,TRBJ1-5
ASSAQGQGVTEAF,TRBV25-1,TRBD1,TRBJ1-1
ASSAGRGTEAF,TRBV9,NA,TRBJ1-1
AWSVPGGMNTEAF,TRBV30,NA,TRBJ1-1
ASRQGDVPGELF,TRBV2,TRBD1,TRBJ2-2
SVLHLPGTGENEQF,TRBV29-1,TRBD1,TRBJ2-1
ASRYSLAGGSYEQY,TRBV19,TRBD2,TRBJ2-7
ASSSGQGAGGYT,TRBV5-1,TRBD1,TRBJ1-2
ASSSNGQVGGELF,TRBV27,TRBD1,TRBJ2-2
ASREASGYEQY,TRBV11-2,TRBD2,TRBJ2-7
ASSPQGLINSPLH,TRBV18,NA,TRBJ1-6
ASSSPDRTYNSPLH,TRBV7-2,TRBD1,TRBJ1-6
ASGGQGGSPLH,TRBV6-5,TRBD1,TRBJ1-6
ASSPGQGGGLY,TRBV18,TRBD1,TRBJ2-7
ASSYGDRLSGNTIY,TRBV6-6,NA,TRBJ1-3
ASSTRGSGVIPELF,TRBV13,TRBD2,TRBJ2-2